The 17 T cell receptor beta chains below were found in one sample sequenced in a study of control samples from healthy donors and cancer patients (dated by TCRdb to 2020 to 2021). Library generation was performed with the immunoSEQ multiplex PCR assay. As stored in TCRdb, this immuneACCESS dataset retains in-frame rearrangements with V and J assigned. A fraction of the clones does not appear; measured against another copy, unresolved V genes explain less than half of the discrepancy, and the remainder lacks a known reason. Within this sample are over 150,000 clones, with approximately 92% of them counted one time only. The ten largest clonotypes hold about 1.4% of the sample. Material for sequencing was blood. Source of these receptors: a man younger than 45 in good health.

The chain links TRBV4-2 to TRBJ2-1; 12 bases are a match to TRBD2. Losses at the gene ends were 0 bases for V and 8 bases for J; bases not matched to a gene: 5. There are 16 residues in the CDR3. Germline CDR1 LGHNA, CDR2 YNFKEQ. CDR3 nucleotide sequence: TGTGCCAGCAGCCAAGACACTAGCGGGGGGAAGGATGAGCAGTTCTTC. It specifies CASSQDTSGGKDEQFF.

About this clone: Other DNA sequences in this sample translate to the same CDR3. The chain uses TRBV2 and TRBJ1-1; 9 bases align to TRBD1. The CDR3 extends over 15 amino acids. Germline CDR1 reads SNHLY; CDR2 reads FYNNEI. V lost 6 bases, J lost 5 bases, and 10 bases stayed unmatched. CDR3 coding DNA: TGTGCCAGCAGCGAGACCGGGACAGGGTTGACTGAAGCTTTCTTT. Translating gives CASSETGTGLTEAFF.

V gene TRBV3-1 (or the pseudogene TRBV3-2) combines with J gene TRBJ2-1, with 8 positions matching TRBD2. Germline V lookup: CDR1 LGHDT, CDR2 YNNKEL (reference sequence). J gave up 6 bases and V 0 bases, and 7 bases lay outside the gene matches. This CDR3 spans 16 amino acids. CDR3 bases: TGTGCCAGCAGCCAAGATTTAAGGCTAGCGGGCAATGAGCAGTTCTTC. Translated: CASSQDLRLAGNEQFF.

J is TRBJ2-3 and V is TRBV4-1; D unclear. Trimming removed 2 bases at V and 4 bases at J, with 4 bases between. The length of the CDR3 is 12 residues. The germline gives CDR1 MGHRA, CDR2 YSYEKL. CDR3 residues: CASSQTPDTQYF. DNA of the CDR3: TGCGCCAGCAGCCAAACTCCAGATACGCAGTATTTT.

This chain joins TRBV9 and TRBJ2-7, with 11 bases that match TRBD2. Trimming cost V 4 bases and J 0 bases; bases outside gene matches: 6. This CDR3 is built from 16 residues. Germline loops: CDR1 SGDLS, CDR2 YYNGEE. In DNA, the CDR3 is TGTGCCAGCAGCCCCTGGGGACTAGCGGTCTCCTACGAGCAGTACTTC. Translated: CASSPWGLAVSYEQYF.

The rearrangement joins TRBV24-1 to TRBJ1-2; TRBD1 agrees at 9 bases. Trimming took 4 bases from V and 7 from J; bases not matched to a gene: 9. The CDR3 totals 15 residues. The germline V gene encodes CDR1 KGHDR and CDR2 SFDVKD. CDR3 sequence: CATSDLTGGRFGYTF. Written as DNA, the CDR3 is TGTGCCACCAGTGACCTGACAGGGGGGAGATTTGGCTACACCTTC.

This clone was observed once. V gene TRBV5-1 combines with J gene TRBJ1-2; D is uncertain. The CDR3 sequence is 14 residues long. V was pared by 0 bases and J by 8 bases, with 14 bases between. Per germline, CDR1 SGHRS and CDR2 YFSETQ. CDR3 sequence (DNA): TGCGCCAGCAGCTTGGATCCGGGATCCGGGGGCTACACCTTC. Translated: CASSLDPGSGGYTF.

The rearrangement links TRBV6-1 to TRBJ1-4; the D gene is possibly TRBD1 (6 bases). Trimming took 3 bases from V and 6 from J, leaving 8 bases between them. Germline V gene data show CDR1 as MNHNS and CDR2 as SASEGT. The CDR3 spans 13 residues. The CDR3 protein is CASSDRGDEKLFF. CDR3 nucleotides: TGTGCCAGCAGTGACAGGGGCGATGAAAAACTGTTTTTT.

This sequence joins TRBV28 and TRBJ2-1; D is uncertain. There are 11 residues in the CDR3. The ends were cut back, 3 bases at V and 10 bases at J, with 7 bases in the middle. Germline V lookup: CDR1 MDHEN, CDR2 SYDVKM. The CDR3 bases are TGTGCCAGCAGTTTGTCCTGGGAGCAGTTCTTC. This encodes CASSLSWEQFF.

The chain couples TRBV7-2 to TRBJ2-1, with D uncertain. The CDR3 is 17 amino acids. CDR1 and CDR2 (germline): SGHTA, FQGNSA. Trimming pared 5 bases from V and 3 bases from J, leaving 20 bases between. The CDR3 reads CASSLSTARPLYNEQFF. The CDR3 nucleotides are TGTGCCAGCAGCCTCTCGACTGCCCGGCCCCTCTACAATGAGCAGTTCTTC.

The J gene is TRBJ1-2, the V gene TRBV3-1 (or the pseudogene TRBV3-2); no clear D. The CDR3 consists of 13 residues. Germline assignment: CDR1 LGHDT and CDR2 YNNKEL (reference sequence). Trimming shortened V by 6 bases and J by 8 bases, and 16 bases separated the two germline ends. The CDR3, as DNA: TGTGCCAGCAGTCCTCGGAGGGATCGGGGCTACACCTTC. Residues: CASSPRRDRGYTF.

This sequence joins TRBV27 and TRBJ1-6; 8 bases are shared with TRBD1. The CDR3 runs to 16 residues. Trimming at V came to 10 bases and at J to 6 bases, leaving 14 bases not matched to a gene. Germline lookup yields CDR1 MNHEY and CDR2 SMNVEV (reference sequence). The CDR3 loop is CATRIGQGSINSPLHF. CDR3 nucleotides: TGTGCCACCAGGATCGGACAGGGCTCGATTAATTCACCCCTCCACTTT.

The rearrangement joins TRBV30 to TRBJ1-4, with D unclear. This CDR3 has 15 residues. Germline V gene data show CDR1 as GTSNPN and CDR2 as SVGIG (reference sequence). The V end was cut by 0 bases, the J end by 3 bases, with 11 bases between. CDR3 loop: CAWSVPGSSNEKLFF. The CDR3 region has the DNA TGTGCCTGGAGTGTACCGGGGAGTTCTAATGAAAAACTGTTTTTT.

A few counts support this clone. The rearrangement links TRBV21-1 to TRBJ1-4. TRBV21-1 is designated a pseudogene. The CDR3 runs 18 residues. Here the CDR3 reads CASIPRGKGQGRLEKLFF. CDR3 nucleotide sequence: TGTGCCAGCATACCACGGGGGAAAGGTCAGGGACGTCTCGAAAAACTGTTTTTT.

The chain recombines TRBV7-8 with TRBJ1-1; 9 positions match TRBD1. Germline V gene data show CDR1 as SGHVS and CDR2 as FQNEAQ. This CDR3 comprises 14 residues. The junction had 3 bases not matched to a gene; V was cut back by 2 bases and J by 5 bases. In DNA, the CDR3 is TGTGCCAGCAGCTTATGGACAGGGGAAACTGAAGCTTTCTTT. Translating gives CASSLWTGETEAFF.

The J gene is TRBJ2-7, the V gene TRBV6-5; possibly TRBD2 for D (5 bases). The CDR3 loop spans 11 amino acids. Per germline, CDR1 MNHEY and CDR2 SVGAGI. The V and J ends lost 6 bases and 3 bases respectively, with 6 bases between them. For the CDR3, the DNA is TGTGCCAGCAGAGAGGGCTACGAGCAGTACTTC. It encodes CASREGYEQYF.

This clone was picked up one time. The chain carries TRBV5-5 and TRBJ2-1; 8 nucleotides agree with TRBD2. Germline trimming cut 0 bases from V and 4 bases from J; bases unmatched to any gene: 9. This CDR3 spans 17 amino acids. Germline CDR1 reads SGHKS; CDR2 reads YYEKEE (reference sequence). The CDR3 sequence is CASSLGLAGLSYNEQFF. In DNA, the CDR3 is TGTGCCAGCAGCTTGGGGCTAGCGGGTTTATCATACAATGAGCAGTTCTTC.